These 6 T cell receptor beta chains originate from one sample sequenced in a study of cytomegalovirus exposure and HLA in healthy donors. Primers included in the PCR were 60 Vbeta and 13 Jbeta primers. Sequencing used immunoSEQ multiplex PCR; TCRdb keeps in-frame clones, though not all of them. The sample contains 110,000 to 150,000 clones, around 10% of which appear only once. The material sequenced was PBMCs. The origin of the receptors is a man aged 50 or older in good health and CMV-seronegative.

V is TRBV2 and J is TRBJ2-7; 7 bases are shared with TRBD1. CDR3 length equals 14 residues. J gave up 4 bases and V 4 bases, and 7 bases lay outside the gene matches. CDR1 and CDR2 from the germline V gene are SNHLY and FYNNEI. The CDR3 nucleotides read TGTGCCAGCAGTGGCAGGGGGACACTTTACGAGCAGTACTTC. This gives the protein CASSGRGTLYEQYF.

In DNA form, the CDR3 reads TGTGCCAGCAGCTTGTACGACAGGAACAGCAATCAGCCCCAGCATTTT. It specifies CASSLYDRNSNQPQHF. The J gene is TRBJ1-5, the V gene TRBV5-4; maybe TRBD1 (6 bases). The CDR3 is made up of 16 amino acids. Germline V CDR1 and CDR2: SGHNT, YYREEE (reference sequence). V dropped 1 base and J dropped 1 base, with 12 bases sitting between them.

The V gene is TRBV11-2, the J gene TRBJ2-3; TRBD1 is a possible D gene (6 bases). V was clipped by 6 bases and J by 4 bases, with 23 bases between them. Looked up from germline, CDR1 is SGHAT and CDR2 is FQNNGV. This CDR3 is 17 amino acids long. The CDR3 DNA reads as TGTGCCAGCAGTTCTATACCGGGGACAAGAAGGTCAGATACGCAGTATTTT. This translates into CASSSIPGTRRSDTQYF.

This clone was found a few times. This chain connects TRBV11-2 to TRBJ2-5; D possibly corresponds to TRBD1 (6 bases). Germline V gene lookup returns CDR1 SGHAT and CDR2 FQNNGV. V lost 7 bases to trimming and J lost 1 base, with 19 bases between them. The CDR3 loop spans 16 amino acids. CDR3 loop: CASKSQGQNTQETQYF. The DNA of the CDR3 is TGTGCCAGCAAATCACAAGGACAGAACACCCAAGAGACCCAGTACTTC.

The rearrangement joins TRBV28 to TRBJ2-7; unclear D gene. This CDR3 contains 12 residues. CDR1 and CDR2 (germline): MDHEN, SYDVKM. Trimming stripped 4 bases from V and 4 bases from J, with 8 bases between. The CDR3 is CASSSPHYEQYF. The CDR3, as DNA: TGTGCCAGCAGTTCCCCCCATTACGAGCAGTACTTC.

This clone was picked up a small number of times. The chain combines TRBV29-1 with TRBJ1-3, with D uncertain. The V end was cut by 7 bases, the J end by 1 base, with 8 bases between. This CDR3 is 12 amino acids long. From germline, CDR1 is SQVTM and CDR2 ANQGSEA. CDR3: CSGRESGNTIYF. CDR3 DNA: TGCAGCGGAAGGGAGTCTGGAAACACCATATATTTT.